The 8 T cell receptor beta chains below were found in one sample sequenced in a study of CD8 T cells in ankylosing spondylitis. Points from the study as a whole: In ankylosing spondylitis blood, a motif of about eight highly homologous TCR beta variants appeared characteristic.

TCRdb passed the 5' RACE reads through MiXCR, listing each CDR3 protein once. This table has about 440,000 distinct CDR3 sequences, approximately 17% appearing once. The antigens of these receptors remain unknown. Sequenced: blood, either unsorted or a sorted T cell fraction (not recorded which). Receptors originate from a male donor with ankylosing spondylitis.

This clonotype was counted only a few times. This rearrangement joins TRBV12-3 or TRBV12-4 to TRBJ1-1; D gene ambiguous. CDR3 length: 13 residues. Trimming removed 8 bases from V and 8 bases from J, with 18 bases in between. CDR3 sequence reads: CASHIRGREEAFF. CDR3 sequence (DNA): TGTGCCAGCCATATTCGAGGGAGGGAAGAAGCTTTCTTT.

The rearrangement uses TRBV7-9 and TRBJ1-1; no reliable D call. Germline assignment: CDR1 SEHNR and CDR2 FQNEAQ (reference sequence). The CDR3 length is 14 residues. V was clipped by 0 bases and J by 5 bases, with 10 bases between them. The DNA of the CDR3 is TGTGCCAGCAGCTTAGCGATGAGACCAACTGAAGCTTTCTTT. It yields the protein CASSLAMRPTEAFF.

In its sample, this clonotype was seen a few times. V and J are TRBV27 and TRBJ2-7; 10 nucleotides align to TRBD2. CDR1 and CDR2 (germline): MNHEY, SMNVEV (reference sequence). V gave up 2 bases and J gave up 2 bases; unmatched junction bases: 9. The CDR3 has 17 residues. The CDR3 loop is CASSLRSLAGTTYEQYF. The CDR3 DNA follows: TGTGCCAGCAGTTTACGCTCACTAGCGGGGACGACCTACGAGCAGTACTTC.

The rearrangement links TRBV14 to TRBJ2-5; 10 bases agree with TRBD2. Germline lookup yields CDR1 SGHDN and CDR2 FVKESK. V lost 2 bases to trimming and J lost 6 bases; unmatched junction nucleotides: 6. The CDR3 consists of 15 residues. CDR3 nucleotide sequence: TGTGCCAGCAGCCAATCTACTAGCGGGAAGCAGACCCAGTACTTC. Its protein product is CASSQSTSGKQTQYF. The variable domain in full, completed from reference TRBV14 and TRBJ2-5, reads EAGVTQFPSHSVIEKGQTVTLRCDPISGHDNLYWYRRVMGKEIKFLLHFVKESKQDESGMPNNRFLAERTGGTYSTLKVQPAELEDSGVYFCASSQSTSGKQTQYFGPGTRLLVL.

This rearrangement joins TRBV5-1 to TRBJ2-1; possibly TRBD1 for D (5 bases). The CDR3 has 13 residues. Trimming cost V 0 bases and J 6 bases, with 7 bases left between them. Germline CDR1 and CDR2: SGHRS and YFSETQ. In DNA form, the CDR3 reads TGCGCCAGCAGCTTGGCCCAGGGCAATGAGCAGTTCTTC. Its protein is CASSLAQGNEQFF.

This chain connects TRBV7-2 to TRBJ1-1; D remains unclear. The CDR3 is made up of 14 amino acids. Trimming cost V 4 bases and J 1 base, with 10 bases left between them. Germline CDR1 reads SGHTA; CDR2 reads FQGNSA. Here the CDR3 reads CASSSATGNTEAFF. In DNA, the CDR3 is TGTGCCAGCAGCTCCGCCACCGGGAACACTGAAGCTTTCTTT.

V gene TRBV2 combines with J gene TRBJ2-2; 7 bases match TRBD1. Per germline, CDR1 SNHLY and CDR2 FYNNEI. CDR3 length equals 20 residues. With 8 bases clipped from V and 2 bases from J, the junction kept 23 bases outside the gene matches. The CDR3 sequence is CASRRSTGLFLLFNTGELFF. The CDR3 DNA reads TGTGCCAGCCGGAGATCGACAGGGCTATTCTTACTTTTTAACACCGGGGAGCTGTTTTTT.

This CDR3 is CASSSEGIQETQYF. The DNA of the CDR3 is TGTGCCAGCAGCTCGGAGGGGATCCAAGAGACCCAGTACTTC. The rearrangement joins TRBV7-9 to TRBJ2-5; D might be TRBD2 (6 bases). Germline assignment: CDR1 SEHNR and CDR2 FQNEAQ (reference sequence). The V end was cut by 4 bases, the J end by 1 base, with 10 bases between. The CDR3 has 14 residues. Full variable domain (remainder filled in from reference TRBV7-9 and TRBJ2-5): DTGVSQNPRHKITKRGQNVTFRCDPISEHNRLYWYRQTLGQGPEFLTYFQNEAQLEKSRLLSDRFSAERPKGSFSTLEIQRTEQGDSAMYLCASSSEGIQETQYFGPGTRLLVL.